What follows are 4 T cell receptor beta chains derived from one specimen sequenced in a study of blood T cell repertoires in COVID-19. Using immunoSEQ multiplex PCR, the repertoire was profiled, and TCRdb retains in-frame clones only, with some absent. The table has 320,000 or so clones, around nine tenths seen once. The specimen sequenced was PBMCs or T cells enriched from blood (not recorded which). The receptors come from a man aged 60 to 75 who had recovered from COVID-19.

This clone was observed once. The chain uses TRBV7-3 and TRBJ2-2; maybe TRBD1 (5 bases). This CDR3 has 17 residues. V was shortened by 0 bases and J by 2 bases, with 13 bases between the two germline ends. Germline CDR1 and CDR2: SGHTA and FQGTGA. DNA for the CDR3: TGTGCCAGCAGCTTAACAATCACAGGACAAAACACCGGGGAGCTGTTTTTT. Its protein product is CASSLTITGQNTGELFF.

V gene TRBV10-2 combines with J gene TRBJ1-2; no definite D call. Trimming shortened V by 4 bases and J by 4 bases, and 13 bases separated the two germline ends. Looked up from germline, CDR1 is WSHSY and CDR2 is SAAADI. The CDR3 covers 14 residues. As DNA, the CDR3 is TGCGCCAGCAGTGCAGCTGACACTTCCTATGGCTACACCTTC. Amino acid sequence: CASSAADTSYGYTF.

In this sample, this clone turned up once. The chain joins TRBV6-5 to TRBJ1-1; 7 nucleotides line up with TRBD1. V trimming: 0 bases; J trimming: 8 bases; junction bases outside the gene matches: 12. Germline V gene lookup returns CDR1 MNHEY and CDR2 SVGAGI. CDR3 length: 16 amino acids. CDR3 sequence reads: CASSYSFRQGTSEAFF. The CDR3 bases are TGTGCCAGCAGTTACTCGTTTAGACAGGGAACCTCAGAAGCTTTCTTT.

The chain is built from TRBV5-4 and TRBJ1-3; D remains unclear. Germline V CDR1 and CDR2: SGHNT, YYREEE (reference sequence). The CDR3 is 16 residues long. V was cut by 0 bases and J by 3 bases, with 13 bases left in between. CDR3 nucleotide sequence: TGTGCCAGCAGCTTGGGGAACAGCGGTGGTGGAAACACCATATATTTT. Its translation: CASSLGNSGGGNTIYF.